The 17 T cell receptor beta chains listed next were all sequenced from one sample in a study of preoperative IRX-2 immunotherapy in early breast cancer (dated by TCRdb to the late 2010s). According to the study, the label for this sample's treatment or condition signals: preoperative locoregional IRX-2 cytokine immunotherapy. The protocol used for the library was the immunoSEQ multiplex PCR assay. TCRdb retrieved this table from immuneACCESS and kept in-frame rearrangements only. Not all clones are present; in checked studies, unresolved V genes account for under half, and no reason is known for the remainder. Across this sample there are some 99,000 clones, with 75% to 90% seen only once. The ten largest make up around 2.1% of the sample. The sample here was tumor tissue, taken after IRX-2 immunotherapy. Receptors originate from a human donor with breast cancer.

This clone has only one observation. The CDR3 region is CASRLITFTTGNTEAFF. The CDR3, as DNA: TGTGCCAGCAGACTTATAACGTTTACGACAGGGAACACTGAAGCTTTCTTT. This chain links TRBV6-8 with TRBJ1-1; D perhaps matches TRBD1 (6 bases). Germline CDR1 is MNHGY and CDR2 is SAAAGT. This CDR3 comprises 17 residues. Trimming left V 6 bases short and J 1 base short, with 21 bases between.

This clone was seen more than once but under ten times. The chain recombines TRBV28 with TRBJ1-5, with D unresolved. The length of the CDR3 is 12 residues. V lost 6 bases and J 7 bases, leaving 10 bases between the germline ends. Germline CDR1 is MDHEN and CDR2 is SYDVKM. CDR3 in DNA: TGTGCCAGCAGATTGGATGGCCAGCCCCAGCATTTT. Amino acids: CASRLDGQPQHF.

The rearrangement uses TRBV18 and TRBJ2-7; tentatively, D is TRBD1 (6 bases). The CDR3 totals 14 residues. The germline CDR1 and CDR2 sequences are KGHSH and LQKENI. Trimming stripped 5 bases from V and 4 bases from J, with 15 bases between. CDR3 loop: CASSIRDTNYEQYF. CDR3 nucleotides: TGTGCCAGCTCAATCCGGGACACCAATTACGAGCAGTACTTC.

This rearrangement joins TRBV18 to TRBJ1-2, with D perhaps matching TRBD1 (5 bases). V dropped 6 bases and J dropped 7 bases, with 15 bases sitting between them. This CDR3 has 13 residues. The V gene's germline CDR1 is KGHSH and CDR2 LQKENI. CDR3 residues: CASSPTVEAGYTF. The CDR3 DNA follows: TGTGCCAGCTCCCCGACAGTGGAGGCTGGCTACACCTTC. Combining the CDR3 with reference TRBV18 and TRBJ1-2 gives the whole variable domain NAGVMQNPRHLVRRRGQEARLRCSPMKGHSHVYWYRQLPEEGLKFMVYLQKENIIDESGMPKERFSAEFPKEGPSILRIQQVVRGDSAAYFCASSPTVEAGYTFGSGTRLTVV.

This sequence joins TRBV19 and TRBJ1-2; D gene ambiguous. Germline V gene lookup returns CDR1 LNHDA and CDR2 SQIVND (reference sequence). The CDR3 consists of 13 residues. V lost 3 bases to trimming and J lost 1 base, with 6 bases between them. This CDR3 reads CASSMRNNYGYTF. The CDR3 DNA follows: TGTGCCAGTAGTATGAGGAATAACTATGGCTACACCTTC.

The chain recombines TRBV6-8 with TRBJ1-3, with D uncertain. The CDR3 runs 17 residues. Germline CDR1 is MNHGY and CDR2 is SAAAGT. The V gene lost 6 bases and the J gene lost 4 bases, with 22 bases spanning the gap. CDR3 bases: TGTGCCAGCAGGTTGTCGGCGACGGCAATAACGGGAAACACCATATATTTT. Its protein product is CASRLSATAITGNTIYF.

The rearrangement joins TRBV25-1 to TRBJ1-6, with D possibly being TRBD1 (6 bases). Trimming removed 4 bases at V and 10 bases at J, with 17 bases between. CDR1 and CDR2 (germline): MGHDK, SYGVNS. This CDR3 has 15 residues. CDR3 in DNA: TGTGCCAGCAGTGCCTCTACAGGGACTCAATCACCCCTCCACTTT. This codes for CASSASTGTQSPLHF.

The V gene is TRBV7-4, the J gene TRBJ1-1; D not resolved. CDR1 is SGHVT and CDR2 is SQSDAQ in the germline V gene. The CDR3 is 16 amino acids. The V end lost 6 bases, the J end lost 3 bases, and 20 bases lay between the germline ends. In DNA form, the CDR3 reads TGTGCCAGCAGTTTATATCCCTCCAGGCGGGACACTGAAGCTTTCTTT. Translated, it gives CASSLYPSRRDTEAFF.

This clone was picked up one time. The chain links TRBV30 to TRBJ1-3; D gene uncertain. The CDR3 consists of 14 residues. Looked up from germline, CDR1 is GTSNPN and CDR2 is SVGIG (reference sequence). Trimming cost V 1 base and J 0 bases, with 7 bases left between them. This CDR3 is CAWSGGISGNTIYF. DNA of the CDR3: TGTGCCTGGAGTGGCGGGATCTCTGGAAACACCATATATTTT.

The chain is built from TRBV11-3 and TRBJ1-5; D is ambiguous. Germline loops: CDR1 SGHNT, CDR2 YENEEA. Between the trimmed V and J ends, which lost 5 bases and 0 bases, there was a span of 8 bases. This CDR3 is 14 amino acids long. In DNA form, the CDR3 reads TGTGCCAGCAGCCCCACGTGTAGCAATCAGCCCCAGCATTTT. Amino acid sequence: CASSPTCSNQPQHF. Full variable domain (outside the CDR3, taken from reference TRBV11-3 and TRBJ1-5): EAGVVQSPRYKIIEKKQPVAFWCNPISGHNTLYWYLQNLGQGPELLIRYENEEAVDDSQLPKDRFSAERLKGVDSTLKIQPAELGDSAVYLCASSPTCSNQPQHFGDGTRLSIL.

In regard to this clone: The junction and the germline gene differ at one end; a read error may be behind it. This chain connects TRBV18 to TRBJ1-1, with TRBD1 as a possible D gene (5 bases). Germline CDR1 is KGHSH and CDR2 is LQKENI. The CDR3 totals 13 residues. CDR3 in DNA: TGTGCCAACTCACCAACAGATAGGGGTGAAGCTTTCTTT. Translated, it gives CANSPTDRGEAFF.

This clone has just one count. The gene calls are TRBV6-9 and TRBJ1-5; D call uncertain. CDR3 length: 14 amino acids. Germline V lookup: CDR1 MNHGY, CDR2 SVAAGI. V lost 3 bases, J lost 9 bases, and 15 bases lay in between. The CDR3 sequence: CASSYEADAGPQHF. CDR3 bases: TGTGCCAGCAGTTACGAGGCGGACGCTGGGCCCCAGCATTTT.

The chain uses TRBV11-3 and TRBJ2-4; D tentatively fits TRBD1 or TRBD2 (5 bases each). V was trimmed by 0 bases and J by 0 bases, leaving 6 bases between them. The CDR3 loop spans 15 amino acids. Germline V gene data show CDR1 as SGHNT and CDR2 as YENEEA. The CDR3 sequence is CASSLEGTAKNIQYF. The DNA for the CDR3 is TGTGCCAGCAGCTTAGAGGGGACAGCCAAAAACATTCAGTACTTC. The full variable domain, completed using reference TRBV11-3 and TRBJ2-4, is EAGVVQSPRYKIIEKKQPVAFWCNPISGHNTLYWYLQNLGQGPELLIRYENEEAVDDSQLPKDRFSAERLKGVDSTLKIQPAELGDSAVYLCASSLEGTAKNIQYFGAGTRLSVL.

The CDR3 DNA sequence: TGTGCCAGCAGTTTACTTCTAGGGGGAACCAAAAACATTCAGTACTTC. Its translation is CASSLLLGGTKNIQYF. V and J are TRBV28 and TRBJ2-4, with a tentative D call TRBD1 (6 bases). Deletions cut 2 bases from V and 2 bases from J, with 13 bases between. The CDR3 sequence is 16 residues long. CDR1 and CDR2 (germline): MDHEN, SYDVKM. The complete variable domain, with remaining parts taken from reference TRBV28 and TRBJ2-4, reads DVKVTQSSRYLVKRTGEKVFLECVQDMDHENMFWYRQDPGLGLRLIYFSYDVKMKEKGDIPEGYSVSREKKERFSLILESASTNQTSMYLCASSLLLGGTKNIQYFGAGTRLSVL.

The chain uses TRBV7-6 and TRBJ1-2, with unresolved D. Deletions cut 2 bases from V and 5 bases from J, with 15 bases between. The CDR3 covers 15 residues. From germline, CDR1 is SGHVS and CDR2 FNYEAQ. CDR3 region: CASSLTSWIKYGYTF. CDR3 coding DNA: TGTGCCAGCAGCTTAACGTCTTGGATTAAGTATGGCTACACCTTC.

As regards this clone: Other DNA variants within this sample encode the same CDR3. The chain couples TRBV18 to TRBJ1-5, with D tentatively TRBD1 (5 bases). CDR3 size: 14 residues. The V gene's germline CDR1 is KGHSH and CDR2 LQKENI. Trimming removed 3 bases at V and 2 bases at J, with 8 bases between. The CDR3 coding sequence is TGTGCCAGCTCACCCGGGACGGGCAATCAGCCCCAGCATTTT. Its translation: CASSPGTGNQPQHF.

The chain carries TRBV5-1 and TRBJ2-4; no definite D call. Germline CDR1 reads SGHRS; CDR2 reads YFSETQ. There are 14 residues in the CDR3. V was pared by 2 bases and J by 15 bases, with 21 bases between. The CDR3 bases are TGCGCCAGCAGCTTTTCGAAACCTACCGAGGCTTCGTACTTC. As protein: CASSFSKPTEASYF.